This T cell receptor beta chain is drawn from a study of CD8 T cells in Susac syndrome. The CDR3 covers 12 residues. With 6 bases removed from V and 6 bases from J, the gap between germline ends came to 14 bases. Looked up from germline, CDR1 is SQVTM and CDR2 is ANQGSEA. CD8+ and CD4+ T cells circulating in blood were sequenced for TCR beta. The TEMRA cells underwent FACS enrichment, while the CD8+ and CD4+ T cells underwent negative isolation. The RNA input was about 0.5 to 1 ug, and it was reverse transcribed with random hexamers. The authors amplified TCR beta CDR3 across 54 Vbeta and 13 Jbeta using immunoSEQ multiplex PCR. TCRdb reanalysed the immunoSEQ multiplex PCR reads using MiXCR and keeps one entry per CDR3 protein. The sample yields roughly 80,000 distinct CDR3 sequences, roughly 93% seen once.

The TCR was taken from a human donor in good health. The chain recombines TRBV29-1 with TRBJ1-1; D is uncertain. Source material: CD8+ T cells from PBMCs. CDR3 nucleotide sequence: TGCAGCGTATCCGGCGTTTTATCTGAAGCTTTCTTT. Translated, it gives CSVSGVLSEAFF.